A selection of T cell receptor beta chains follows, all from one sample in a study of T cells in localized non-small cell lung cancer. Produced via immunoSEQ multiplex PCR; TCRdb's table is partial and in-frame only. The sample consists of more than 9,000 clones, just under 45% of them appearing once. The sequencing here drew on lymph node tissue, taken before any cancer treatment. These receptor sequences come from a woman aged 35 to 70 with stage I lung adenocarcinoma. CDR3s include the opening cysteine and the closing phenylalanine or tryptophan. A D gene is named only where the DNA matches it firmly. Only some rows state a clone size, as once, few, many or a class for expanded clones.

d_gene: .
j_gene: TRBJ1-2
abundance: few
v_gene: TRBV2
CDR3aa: CASARRSYGYTF
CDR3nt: TGTGCCAGCGCCCGCCGGAGCTATGGCTACACCTTC

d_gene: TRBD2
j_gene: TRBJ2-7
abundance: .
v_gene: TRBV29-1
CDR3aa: CSVLDGGVEEQYF
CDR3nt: TGCAGCGTCCTCGATGGGGGGGTGGAAGAGCAGTACTTC

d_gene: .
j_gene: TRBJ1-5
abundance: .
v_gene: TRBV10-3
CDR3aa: CAISESTGKGPQHF
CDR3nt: TGTGCCATCAGTGAGTCGACGGGGAAAGGGCCCCAGCATTTT

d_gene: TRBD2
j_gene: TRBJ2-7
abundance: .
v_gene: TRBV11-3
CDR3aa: CASSFRGTSGYEQYF
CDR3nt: TGTGCCAGCAGCTTTAGAGGGACTAGCGGCTACGAGCAGTACTTC

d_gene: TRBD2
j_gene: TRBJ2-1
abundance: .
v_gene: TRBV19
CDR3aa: CATTGLADNNEQFF
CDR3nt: TGTGCCACTACAGGTCTAGCGGACAACAATGAGCAGTTCTTC

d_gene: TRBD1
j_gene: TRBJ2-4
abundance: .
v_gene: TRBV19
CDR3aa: CASSTRQGVGKNIQYF
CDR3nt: TGTGCCAGTAGTACGAGACAGGGGGTTGGCAAAAACATTCAGTACTTC

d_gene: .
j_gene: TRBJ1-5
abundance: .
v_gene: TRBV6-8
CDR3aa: CASSGGSNSNQPQHF
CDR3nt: TGTGCCAGCAGTGGCGGCAGTAATAGCAATCAGCCCCAGCATTTT

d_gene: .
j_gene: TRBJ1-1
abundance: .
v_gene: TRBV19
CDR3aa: CASSPRGERAEAFF
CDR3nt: TGTGCCAGTAGTCCCCGGGGCGAACGGGCTGAAGCTTTCTTT

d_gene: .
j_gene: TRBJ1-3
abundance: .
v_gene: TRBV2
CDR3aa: CASTPGAENTIYF
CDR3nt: TGTGCCAGCACTCCAGGGGCGGAAAACACCATATATTTT

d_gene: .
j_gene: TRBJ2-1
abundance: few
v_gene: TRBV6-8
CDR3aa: CASNGGLLSSYNEQFF
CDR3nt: TGTGCCAGCAACGGGGGTCTCCTTAGCTCCTACAATGAGCAGTTCTTC

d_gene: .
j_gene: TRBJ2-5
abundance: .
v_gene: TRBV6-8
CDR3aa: CASSWSLGGETQYF
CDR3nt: TGTGCCAGCAGCTGGAGCCTCGGGGGAGAGACCCAGTACTTC

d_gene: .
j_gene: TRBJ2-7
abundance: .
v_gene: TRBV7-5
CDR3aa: CASSSYRGRVDEQYF
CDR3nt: TGTGCCAGCAGCTCTTACAGGGGGCGGGTTGACGAGCAGTACTTC

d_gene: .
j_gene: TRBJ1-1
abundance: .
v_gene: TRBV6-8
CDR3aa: CASTVSRLNTEAFF
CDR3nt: TGTGCCAGCACCGTCTCCAGGCTGAACACTGAAGCTTTCTTT

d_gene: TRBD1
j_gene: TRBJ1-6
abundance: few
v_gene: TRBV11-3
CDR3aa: CASSLISGQINSPLHF
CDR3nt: TGTGCCAGCAGCTTAATCTCGGGACAGATAAATTCACCCCTCCACTTT

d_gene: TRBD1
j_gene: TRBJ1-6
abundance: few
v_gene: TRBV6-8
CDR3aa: CASSEDRPINSPLHF
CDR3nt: TGTGCCAGCAGTGAGGACAGGCCTATTAATTCACCCCTCCACTTT

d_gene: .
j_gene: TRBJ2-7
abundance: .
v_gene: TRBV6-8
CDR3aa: CASRLGGGNEQYF
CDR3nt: TGTGCCAGCAGACTAGGAGGAGGGAACGAGCAGTACTTC

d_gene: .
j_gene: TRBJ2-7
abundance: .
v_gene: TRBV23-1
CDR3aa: CASSLSGGYEQYF
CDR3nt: TGCGCCAGCAGTCTCTCGGGCGGATACGAGCAGTACTTC

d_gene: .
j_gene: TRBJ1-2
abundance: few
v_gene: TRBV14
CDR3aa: CASSPRLRDGYTF
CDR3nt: TGTGCCAGCAGCCCACGACTCAGGGATGGCTACACCTTC

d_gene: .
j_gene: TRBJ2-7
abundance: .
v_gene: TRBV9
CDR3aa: CASSGDVGGHSYEQYF
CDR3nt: TGTGCCAGCAGTGGGGATGTCGGGGGGCACTCCTACGAGCAGTACTTC

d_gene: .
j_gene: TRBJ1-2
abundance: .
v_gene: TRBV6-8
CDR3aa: CASSYANAGYTF
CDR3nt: TGTGCCAGCAGTTACGCCAACGCCGGCTACACCTTC

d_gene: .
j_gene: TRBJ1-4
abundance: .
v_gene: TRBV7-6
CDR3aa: CASSFRRGANEKLFF
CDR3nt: TGTGCCAGCAGCTTTCGGAGAGGGGCTAATGAAAAACTGTTTTTT

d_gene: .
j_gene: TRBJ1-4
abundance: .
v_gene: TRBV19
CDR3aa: CASSIDLGGGSTNEKLFF
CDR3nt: TGTGCCAGTAGTATAGATCTGGGCGGAGGATCGACTAATGAAAAACTGTTTTTT

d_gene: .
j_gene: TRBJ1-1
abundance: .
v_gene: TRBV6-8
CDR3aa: CASRGRRGDTEAFF
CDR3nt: TGTGCCAGCAGGGGCCGTAGGGGAGACACTGAAGCTTTCTTT

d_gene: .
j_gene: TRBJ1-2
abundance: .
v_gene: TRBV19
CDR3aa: CASSNRDPYGYTF
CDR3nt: TGTGCCAGTAGTAACCGGGACCCCTATGGCTACACCTTC

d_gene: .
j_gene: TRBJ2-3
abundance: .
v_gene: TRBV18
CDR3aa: CASSPAFGDNTDTQYF
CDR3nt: TGTGCCAGCTCACCCGCCTTTGGAGACAACACAGATACGCAGTATTTT

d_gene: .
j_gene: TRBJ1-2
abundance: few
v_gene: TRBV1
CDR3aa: CASSSPGTGVYGYTF
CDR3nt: TGCGCCAGCAGCTCGCCCGGGACAGGGGTCTATGGCTACACCTTC

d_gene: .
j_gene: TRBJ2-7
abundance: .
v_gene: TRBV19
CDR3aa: CASSTNSGSYEQYF
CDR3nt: TGTGCCAGTAGTACCAACTCAGGAAGCTACGAGCAGTACTTC

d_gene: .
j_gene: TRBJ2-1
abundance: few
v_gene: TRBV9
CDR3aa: CASSELDQIRANEQFF
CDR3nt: TGTGCCAGCAGTGAACTGGATCAAATAAGGGCCAATGAGCAGTTCTTC

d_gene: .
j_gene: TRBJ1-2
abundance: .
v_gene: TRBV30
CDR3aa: CAWNWGGVGYGYTF
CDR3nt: TGTGCCTGGAACTGGGGAGGGGTAGGGTATGGCTACACCTTC

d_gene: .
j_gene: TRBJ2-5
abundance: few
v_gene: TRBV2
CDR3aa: CASSDPTGPKETQYF
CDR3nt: TGTGCCAGCAGTGATCCGACCGGGCCCAAAGAGACCCAGTACTTC

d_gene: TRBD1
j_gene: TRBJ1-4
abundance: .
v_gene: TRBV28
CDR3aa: CASRAGTGTEKLFF
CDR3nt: TGTGCCAGCAGGGCCGGGACAGGGACTGAAAAACTGTTTTTT

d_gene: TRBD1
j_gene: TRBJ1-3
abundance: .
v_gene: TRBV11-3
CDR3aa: CASSARGLGDTIYF
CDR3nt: TGTGCCAGCAGCGCGAGGGGGCTTGGCGACACCATATATTTT

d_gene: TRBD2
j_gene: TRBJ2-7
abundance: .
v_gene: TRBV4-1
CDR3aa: CTSSHGLAGTKSSYEQYF
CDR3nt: TGCACCAGCAGCCATGGACTAGCGGGGACGAAAAGCTCCTACGAGCAGTACTTC

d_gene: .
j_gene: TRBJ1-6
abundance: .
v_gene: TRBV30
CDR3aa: CAWSGRKDVSPLHF
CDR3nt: TGTGCCTGGAGTGGACGGAAAGATGTCTCACCCCTCCACTTT

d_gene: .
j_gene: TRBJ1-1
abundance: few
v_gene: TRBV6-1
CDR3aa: CASSEGFGVNTEAFF
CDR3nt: TGTGCCAGCAGTGAAGGCTTTGGGGTTAACACTGAAGCTTTCTTT

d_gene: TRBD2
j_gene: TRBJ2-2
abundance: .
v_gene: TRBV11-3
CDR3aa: CASSSGTSGAGELFF
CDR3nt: TGTGCCAGCAGCTCCGGGACTAGCGGGGCCGGGGAGCTGTTTTTT

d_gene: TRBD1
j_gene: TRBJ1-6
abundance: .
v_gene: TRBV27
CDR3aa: CATSEHRDRGMRGNSPLHF
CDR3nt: TGTGCCACCAGTGAGCACCGGGACAGGGGAATGAGAGGTAATTCACCCCTCCACTTT

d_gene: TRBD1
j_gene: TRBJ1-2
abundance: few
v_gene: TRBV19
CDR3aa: CASSRPGQGFGYTF
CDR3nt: TGTGCCAGTAGTCGACCGGGACAGGGTTTTGGCTACACCTTC

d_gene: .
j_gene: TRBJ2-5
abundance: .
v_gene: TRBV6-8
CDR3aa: CASSLTGQPQQETQYF
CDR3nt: TGTGCCAGCAGCCTTACCGGACAGCCCCAACAAGAGACCCAGTACTTC

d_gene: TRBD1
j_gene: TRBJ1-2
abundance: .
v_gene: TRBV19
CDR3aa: CASSRDRGLGYTF
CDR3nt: TGTGCCAGTAGTAGGGACAGGGGGCTTGGCTACACCTTC

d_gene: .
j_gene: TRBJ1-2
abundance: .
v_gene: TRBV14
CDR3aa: CASSQDGRGAPRGYTF
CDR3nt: TGTGCCAGCAGCCAAGACGGGCGGGGGGCCCCTAGGGGCTACACCTTC

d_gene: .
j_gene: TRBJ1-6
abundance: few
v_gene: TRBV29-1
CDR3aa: CSVREPGGNSPLHF
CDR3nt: TGCAGCGTCCGGGAGCCTGGGGGTAATTCACCCCTCCACTTT

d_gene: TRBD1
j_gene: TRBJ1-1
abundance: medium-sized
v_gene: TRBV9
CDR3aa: CASSVTGLGSVEAFF
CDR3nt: TGTGCCAGCAGCGTGACAGGGTTGGGATCGGTTGAAGCTTTCTTT

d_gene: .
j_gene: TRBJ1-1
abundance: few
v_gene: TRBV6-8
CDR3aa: CASSLYREVETEAFF
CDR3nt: TGTGCCAGCAGTTTGTACAGGGAGGTGGAAACTGAAGCTTTCTTT

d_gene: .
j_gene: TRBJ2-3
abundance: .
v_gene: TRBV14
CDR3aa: CASSQTRATQYF
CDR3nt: TGTGCCAGCAGCCAAACCCGAGCTACGCAGTATTTT

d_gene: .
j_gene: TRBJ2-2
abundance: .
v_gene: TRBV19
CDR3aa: CASSLAQGGTGELFF
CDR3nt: TGTGCCAGTAGCTTGGCGCAGGGGGGCACCGGGGAGCTGTTTTTT

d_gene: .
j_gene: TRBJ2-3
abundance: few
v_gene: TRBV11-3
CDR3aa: CASSLGSRTDTQYF
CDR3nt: TGTGCCAGCAGCTTAGGGTCGCGCACAGATACGCAGTATTTT

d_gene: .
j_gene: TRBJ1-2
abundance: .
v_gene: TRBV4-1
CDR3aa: CASSQDPRNYGYTF
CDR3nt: TGCGCCAGCAGCCAAGATCCCCGTAACTATGGCTACACCTTC

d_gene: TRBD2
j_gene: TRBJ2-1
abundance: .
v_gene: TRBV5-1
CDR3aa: CASSLEGLVVSSYNEQFF
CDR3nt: TGCGCCAGCAGCTTGGAGGGACTAGTCGTAAGCTCCTACAATGAGCAGTTCTTC

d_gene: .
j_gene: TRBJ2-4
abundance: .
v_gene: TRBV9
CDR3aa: CASASGDGAKNIQYF
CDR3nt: TGTGCCAGCGCATCGGGGGACGGGGCCAAAAACATTCAGTACTTC

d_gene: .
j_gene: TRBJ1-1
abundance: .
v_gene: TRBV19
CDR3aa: CASTLRDTTNTEAFF
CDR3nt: TGTGCCAGTACCCTAAGGGACACTACGAACACTGAAGCTTTCTTT

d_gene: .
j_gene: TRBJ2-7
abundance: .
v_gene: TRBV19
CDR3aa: CASSTLPGPPGF
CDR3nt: TGTGCCAGTAGTACACTCCCGGGACCCCCAGGATTC

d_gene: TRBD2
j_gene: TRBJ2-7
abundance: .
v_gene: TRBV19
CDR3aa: CASSIVGGSYEQYF
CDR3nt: TGTGCCAGTAGTATAGTGGGAGGGAGCTACGAGCAGTACTTC

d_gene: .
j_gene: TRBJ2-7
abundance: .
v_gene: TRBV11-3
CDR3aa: CASSYAATPYEQYF
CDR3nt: TGTGCCAGCAGCTATGCGGCTACCCCCTACGAGCAGTACTTC

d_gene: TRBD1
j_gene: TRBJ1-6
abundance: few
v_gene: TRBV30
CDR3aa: CAWSVRDRENSPLHF
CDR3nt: TGTGCCTGGAGTGTCCGGGACAGGGAAAATTCACCCCTCCACTTT

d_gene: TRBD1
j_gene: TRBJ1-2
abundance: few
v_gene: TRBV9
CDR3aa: CASSEEDGQVYGYTF
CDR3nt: TGTGCCAGCAGTGAAGAAGACGGACAGGTTTATGGCTACACCTTC

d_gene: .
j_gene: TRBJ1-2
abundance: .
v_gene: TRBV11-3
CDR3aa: CASSSGTASYYGYTF
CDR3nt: TGTGCCAGCAGCTCCGGGACCGCGTCTTACTATGGCTACACCTTC

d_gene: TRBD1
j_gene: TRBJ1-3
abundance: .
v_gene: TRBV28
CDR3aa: CASRGTGRSGNTIYF
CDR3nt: TGTGCCAGCAGGGGGACAGGGAGGTCTGGAAACACCATATATTTT

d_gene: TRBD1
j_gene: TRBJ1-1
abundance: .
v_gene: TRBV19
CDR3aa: CASSPQGTNTEAFF
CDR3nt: TGTGCCAGTAGCCCACAGGGGACGAACACTGAAGCTTTCTTT

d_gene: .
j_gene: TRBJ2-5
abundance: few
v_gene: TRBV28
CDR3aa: CASSLSGKETQYF
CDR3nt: TGTGCCAGCAGTTTATCAGGGAAAGAGACCCAGTACTTC